This entry features one TCR beta chain sequence. The antigen is unknown. Trimming shortened V by 5 bases and J by 6 bases, and 19 bases separated the two germline ends. The CDR3 totals 16 residues. The germline gives CDR1 KGHSH, CDR2 LQKENI. The entry originates in a study of T cell responses to AZD1222 COVID-19 vaccine. Study-wide findings and caveats: Most donors were white British, females outnumbered males, and clonal diversity was possibly underestimated.

Profiled with immunoSEQ multiplex PCR; TCRdb holds only in-frame clones, not every one. This table has 200,000 to 250,000 clones, roughly 94% appearing once. V is TRBV18 and J is TRBJ2-2; maybe TRBD1 (6 bases). Sequenced material: peripheral blood, taken 28 days after the second dose of the MenACWY control vaccine. The sequence was collected from an adult who received the MenACWY meningococcal vaccine as a control. CDR3 in DNA: TGTGCCAGCTCAGAACAGGCGAGGGACAACCCCGGGGAGCTGTTTTTT. It yields the protein CASSEQARDNPGELFF.